The source of this T cell receptor (beta chain) is a study of low-dose radiotherapy and immunotherapy resistance in tumors. For the study at large: Across 26 weeks, 13 Gy in total went to Cohort 2, delivered as 1 Gy per fraction every two weeks. Intravenous administration to patients comprised nivolumab at 240 mg every two weeks and ipilimumab at 1 mg/kg every six weeks. Intravenous cyclophosphamide 200 mg/m2 was given every two weeks, one day before radiation and immunotherapy.

Alpha and beta chains were covered, as first-strand cDNA relied on TRAV- and TRBV-specific primers. TCRs were amplified for approximately 21 PCR cycles with a constant-region primer and V-primer adapter. TCRdb passed the reads through MiXCR, listing each CDR3 protein once. The sample lists more than 70,000 distinct CDR3 sequences, around 30% occurring once. Germline CDR1 and CDR2: DFQATT and SNEGSKA (reference sequence). J was trimmed by 2 bases and V by 1 base; bases with no gene match: 11. The CDR3 runs 17 residues. Time point defined: before trial treatment. Eligible patients bore advanced solid tumors devoid of tumor-infiltrating lymphocytes. This clonotype has only a few counts.

This TCR derives from a female donor with ovarian cancer. Sample: PBMCs, taken before treatment. The chain employs TRBV20-1 and TRBJ2-7; 10 nucleotides align to TRBD2. DNA for the CDR3: TGCAGTGCTAGAGTTCCCCTAGCGGGAGTAGCCCCCTACGAGCAGTACTTC. This translates into CSARVPLAGVAPYEQYF.